These 10 T cell receptor beta chains came from one sample sequenced in a study of T-cell reconstitution after alpha-beta-depleted transplantation in children. Unique molecular identifiers tagged the TCRbeta library. One entry per CDR3 protein, called by TCRdb with MiXCR from the PCR reads. The data show some 200,000 distinct CDR3 sequences, 7.5% to 9.5% seen once. This material consisted of PBMCs, mostly from graft donor cells, taken 360 days after TCRalphabeta/CD19-depleted stem cell transplant. The receptors here all came from a male patient between 2 and 15 years old who had a stem cell transplant for acute myeloid leukemia, so the T cells may come from the graft donor.

The table lists this clonotype with a few counts. This chain uses TRBV6-5 with TRBJ2-6; D perhaps matches TRBD2 (5 bases). The V gene's germline CDR1 is MNHEY and CDR2 SVGAGI. This CDR3 is 15 amino acids long. The germline V and J ends were trimmed by 0 bases and 3 bases, with 6 bases remaining between them. DNA for the CDR3: TGTGCCAGCAGTTACTCGAGGGTTGGGGCCAACGTCCTGACTTTC. Protein product: CASSYSRVGANVLTF.

This chain joins TRBV5-1 and TRBJ2-2; D unclear. V shed 0 bases and J shed 5 bases, with 8 bases lying between them. The CDR3 runs 14 residues. Germline-derived CDR1 and CDR2 are SGHRS and YFSETQ. CDR3 region: CASSLGVRTGELFF. In DNA form, the CDR3 reads TGCGCCAGCAGCTTGGGGGTTCGGACCGGGGAGCTGTTTTTT.

As concerns this clonotype: It may be a read error: a sequence one base away is much more abundant. Lacking the conserved final phenylalanine or tryptophan, this CDR3 likely reflects a read error. The chain employs TRBV20-1 and TRBJ2-1; 10 bases match TRBD2. This CDR3 has 14 amino acids. The germline CDR1 and CDR2 sequences are DFQATT and SNEGSKA (reference sequence). V shed 5 bases, J shed 5 bases, and the junction held 6 bases outside the gene matches. This chain's CDR3 is CSAPTSGDNNEQFL. The CDR3 bases are TGCAGTGCTCCAACTAGCGGGGATAACAATGAGCAGTTCTTA.

This clonotype has only a few counts. The junction departs from germline at one end; a sequencing error may be responsible. The rearrangement uses TRBV7-2 and TRBJ2-1, with TRBD2 matching 11 bases. CDR3 length: 15 amino acids. Germline V CDR1 and CDR2: SGHTA, FQGNSA. Written as DNA, the CDR3 is TGTGCCAGCAGGTTAGCGGGAGGGCCCTACAATGAGCAGTTCTTC. Protein sequence: CASRLAGGPYNEQFF.

This clonotype has ten or more counts. This rearrangement joins TRBV29-1 to TRBJ2-5; TRBD1 might be the D (8 bases). This CDR3 contains 13 residues. Between the trimmed V and J ends, which lost 5 bases and 3 bases, there was a span of 13 bases. CDR1 is SQVTM, CDR2 ANQGSEA, per germline. CDR3 coding DNA: TGCAGCGTTCGACAGGGGAGGGAAGAGACCCAGTACTTC. Translated, it gives CSVRQGREETQYF. Full variable domain (remainder filled in from reference TRBV29-1 and TRBJ2-5): SAVISQKPSRDICQRGTSLTIQCQVDSQVTMMFWYRQQPGQSLTLIATANQGSEATYESGFVIDKFPISRPNLTFSTLTVSNMSPEDSSIYLCSVRQGREETQYFGPGTRLLVL.

In its sample, this clonotype was seen a few times. This chain joins TRBV6-5 and TRBJ2-1; D unclear. The CDR3 has 14 residues. Trimming stripped 2 bases from V and 3 bases from J, with 8 bases between. CDR1 and CDR2 (germline): MNHEY, SVGAGI. The DNA for the CDR3 is TGTGCCAGCAGTTACGTTGCATACTACAATGAGCAGTTCTTC. It translates to CASSYVAYYNEQFF.

This clonotype was counted a few times. The CDR3 is CASSVTGGSGQPQHF. The CDR3 DNA reads as TGCGCCAGCAGCGTGACAGGGGGCTCGGGTCAGCCCCAGCATTTT. The chain links TRBV5-1 to TRBJ1-5; 10 bases align to TRBD1. The J segment lost 6 bases and the V segment lost 4 bases, leaving 7 bases of the junction unmatched. This CDR3 is 15 amino acids long. Germline V gene sequence: CDR1 SGHRS, CDR2 YFSETQ.

The V and J genes are TRBV4-3 and TRBJ2-3; TRBD2 agrees at 7 bases. The CDR3 is made up of 16 amino acids. The trim removed 4 bases at V and 8 bases at J, leaving 15 bases unmatched. The germline gives CDR1 LGHNA, CDR2 YSLEER. CDR3 sequence reads: CASSRVIAGSDATQYF. The CDR3 DNA is TGCGCCAGCAGCCGCGTCATAGCGGGCTCGGACGCTACGCAGTATTTT.

This clonotype was observed at least ten times. The chain couples TRBV12-3 or TRBV12-4 to TRBJ2-3; TRBD1 matches at 11 bases. CDR3 length: 14 residues. V shed 6 bases, J shed 6 bases, and the junction held 5 bases outside the gene matches. DNA of the CDR3: TGTGCCAGCAGCTCCGGACAGGGGGCCGATACGCAGTATTTT. The encoded protein is CASSSGQGADTQYF.

This clonotype came up many times. This chain joins TRBV15 and TRBJ1-1; TRBD1 aligns across 9 bases. The CDR3 extends over 16 amino acids. Unmatched junction bases numbered 8, after V lost 1 base and J lost 5 bases. Germline assignment: CDR1 LNHNV and CDR2 YYDKDF (reference sequence). CDR3 sequence: CATSRGRQGVYTEAFF. CDR3 nucleotide sequence: TGTGCCACCAGCAGAGGAAGACAGGGGGTATATACTGAAGCTTTCTTT.